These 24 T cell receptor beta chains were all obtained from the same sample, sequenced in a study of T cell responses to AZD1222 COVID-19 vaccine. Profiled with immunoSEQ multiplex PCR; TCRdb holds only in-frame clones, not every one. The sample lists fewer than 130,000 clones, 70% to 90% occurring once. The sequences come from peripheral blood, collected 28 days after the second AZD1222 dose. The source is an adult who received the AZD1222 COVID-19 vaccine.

CDR3 sequence: CASSQGLGYNSPLHF. The CDR3, as DNA: TGTGCCAGCAGCCAAGGTCTCGGCTATAATTCACCCCTCCACTTT. The chain uses TRBV14 and TRBJ1-6; D unclear. Trimming left V 1 base short and J 3 bases short, with 7 bases between. This CDR3 is 15 amino acids long. Germline lookup yields CDR1 SGHDN and CDR2 FVKESK.

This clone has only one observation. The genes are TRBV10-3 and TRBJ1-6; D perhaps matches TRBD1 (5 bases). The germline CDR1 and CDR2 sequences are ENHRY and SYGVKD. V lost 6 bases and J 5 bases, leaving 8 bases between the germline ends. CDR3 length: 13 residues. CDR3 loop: CAIRPTDNSPLHF. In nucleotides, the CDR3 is TGTGCCATCAGACCGACAGATAATTCACCCCTCCACTTT.

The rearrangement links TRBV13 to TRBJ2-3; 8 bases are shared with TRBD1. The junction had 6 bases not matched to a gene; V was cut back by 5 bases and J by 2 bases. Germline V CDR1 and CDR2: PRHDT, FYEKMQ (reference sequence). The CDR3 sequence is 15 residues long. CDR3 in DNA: TGTGCCAGCAGCAAAGACAGGGGTGACACAGATACGCAGTATTTT. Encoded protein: CASSKDRGDTDTQYF.

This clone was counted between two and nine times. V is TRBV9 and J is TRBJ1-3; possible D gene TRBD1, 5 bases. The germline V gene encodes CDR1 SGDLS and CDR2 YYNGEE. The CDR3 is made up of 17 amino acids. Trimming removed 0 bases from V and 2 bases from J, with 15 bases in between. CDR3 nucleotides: TGTGCCAGCAGCGTAGTGGTGTGGGGGGTCGCTGGAAACACCATATATTTT. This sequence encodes CASSVVVWGVAGNTIYF.

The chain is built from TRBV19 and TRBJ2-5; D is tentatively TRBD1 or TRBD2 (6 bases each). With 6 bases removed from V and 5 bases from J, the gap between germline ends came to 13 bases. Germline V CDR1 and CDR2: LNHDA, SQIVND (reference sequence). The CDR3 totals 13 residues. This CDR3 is CASSERGTETQYF. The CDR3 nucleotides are TGTGCCAGTAGCGAGAGGGGGACTGAGACCCAGTACTTC.

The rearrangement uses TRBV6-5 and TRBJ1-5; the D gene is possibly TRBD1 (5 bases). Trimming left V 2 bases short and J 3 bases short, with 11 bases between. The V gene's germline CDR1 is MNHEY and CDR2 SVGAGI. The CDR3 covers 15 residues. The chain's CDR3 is CASSYTRGTNQPQHF. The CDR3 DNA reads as TGTGCCAGCAGTTACACGAGGGGTACCAATCAGCCCCAGCATTTT.

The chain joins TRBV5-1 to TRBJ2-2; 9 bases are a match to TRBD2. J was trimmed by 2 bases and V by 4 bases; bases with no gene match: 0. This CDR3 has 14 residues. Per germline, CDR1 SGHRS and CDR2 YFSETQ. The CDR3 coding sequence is TGCGCCAGCAGCCTAGCGGGAAACACCGGGGAGCTGTTTTTT. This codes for CASSLAGNTGELFF.

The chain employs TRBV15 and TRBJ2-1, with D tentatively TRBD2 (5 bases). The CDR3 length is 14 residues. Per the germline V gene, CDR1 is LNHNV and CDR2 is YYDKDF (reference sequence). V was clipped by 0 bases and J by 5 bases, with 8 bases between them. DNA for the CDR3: TGTGCCACCAGCAGAGAACTAGTTAACAATGAGCAGTTCTTC. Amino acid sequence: CATSRELVNNEQFF.

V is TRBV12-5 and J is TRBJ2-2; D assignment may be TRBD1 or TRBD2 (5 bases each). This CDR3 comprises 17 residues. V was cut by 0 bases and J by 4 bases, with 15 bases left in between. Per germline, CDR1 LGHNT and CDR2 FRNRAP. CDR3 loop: CASGLVMTVEGTGELFF. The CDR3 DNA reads TGTGCTAGTGGTTTGGTTATGACAGTCGAGGGCACCGGGGAGCTGTTTTTT.

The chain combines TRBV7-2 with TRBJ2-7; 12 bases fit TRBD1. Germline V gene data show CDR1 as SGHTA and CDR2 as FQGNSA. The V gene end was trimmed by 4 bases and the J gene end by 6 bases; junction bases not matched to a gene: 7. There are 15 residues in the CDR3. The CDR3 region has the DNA TGTGCCAGCAGCTCCATGCCGGGACAGGGGGCCGAGCAGTACTTC. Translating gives CASSSMPGQGAEQYF.

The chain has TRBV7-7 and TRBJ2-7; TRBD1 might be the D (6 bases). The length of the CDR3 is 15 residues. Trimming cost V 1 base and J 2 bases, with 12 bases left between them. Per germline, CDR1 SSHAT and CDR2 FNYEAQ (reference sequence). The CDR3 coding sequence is TGTGCCAGCAGCTTAGGTTCCAGGGGAGCCTACGAGCAGTACTTC. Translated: CASSLGSRGAYEQYF.

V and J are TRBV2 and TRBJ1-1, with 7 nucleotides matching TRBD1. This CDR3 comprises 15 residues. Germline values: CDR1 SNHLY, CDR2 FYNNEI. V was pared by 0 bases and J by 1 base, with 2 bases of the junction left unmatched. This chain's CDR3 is CASSEAPGGNTEAFF. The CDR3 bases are TGTGCCAGCAGTGAAGCCCCAGGGGGGAACACTGAAGCTTTCTTT.

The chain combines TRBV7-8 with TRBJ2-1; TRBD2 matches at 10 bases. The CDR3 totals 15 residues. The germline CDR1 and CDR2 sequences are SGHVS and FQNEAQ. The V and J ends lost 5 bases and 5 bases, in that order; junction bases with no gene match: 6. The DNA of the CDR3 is TGTGCCAGCAGCCCAGCGGGAGGGCGTCACAATGAGCAGTTCTTC. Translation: CASSPAGGRHNEQFF.

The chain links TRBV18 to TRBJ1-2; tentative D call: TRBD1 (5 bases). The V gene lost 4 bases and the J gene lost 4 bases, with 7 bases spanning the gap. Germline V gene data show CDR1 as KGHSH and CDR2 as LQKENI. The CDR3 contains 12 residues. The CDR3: CASSLQVYGYTF. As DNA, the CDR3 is TGTGCCAGCTCACTACAGGTCTATGGCTACACCTTC. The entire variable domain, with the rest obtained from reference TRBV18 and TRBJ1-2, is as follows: NAGVMQNPRHLVRRRGQEARLRCSPMKGHSHVYWYRQLPEEGLKFMVYLQKENIIDESGMPKERFSAEFPKEGPSILRIQQVVRGDSAAYFCASSLQVYGYTFGSGTRLTVV.

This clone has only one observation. CDR3 sequence: CASSLDGGPQPQHF. CDR3 coding DNA: TGCGCCAGCAGCTTGGATGGGGGGCCTCAGCCCCAGCATTTT. The gene calls are TRBV5-1 and TRBJ1-5; the D gene is possibly TRBD1 (6 bases). The CDR3 is made up of 14 amino acids. Trimming left V 0 bases short and J 6 bases short, with 10 bases between. Germline V gene data show CDR1 as SGHRS and CDR2 as YFSETQ.

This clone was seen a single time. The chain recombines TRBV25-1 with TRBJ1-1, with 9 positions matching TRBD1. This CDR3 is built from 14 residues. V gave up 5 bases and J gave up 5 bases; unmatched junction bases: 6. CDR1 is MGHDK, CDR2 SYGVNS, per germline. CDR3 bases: TGTGCCAGCAGTTGGGGACAGGGAATTACTGAAGCTTTCTTT. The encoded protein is CASSWGQGITEAFF. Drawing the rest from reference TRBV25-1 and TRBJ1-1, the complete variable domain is EADIYQTPRYLVIGTGKKITLECSQTMGHDKMYWYQQDPGMELHLIHYSYGVNSTEKGDLSSESTVSRIRTEHFPLTLESARPSHTSQYLCASSWGQGITEAFFGQGTRLTVV.

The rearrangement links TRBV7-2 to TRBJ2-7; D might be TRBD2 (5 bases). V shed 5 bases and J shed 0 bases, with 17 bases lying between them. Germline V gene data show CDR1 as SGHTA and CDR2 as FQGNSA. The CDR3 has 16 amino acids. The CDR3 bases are TGTGCCAGCAGCCTCCGCAGCGGTCCCAGCTCCTACGAGCAGTACTTC. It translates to CASSLRSGPSSYEQYF.

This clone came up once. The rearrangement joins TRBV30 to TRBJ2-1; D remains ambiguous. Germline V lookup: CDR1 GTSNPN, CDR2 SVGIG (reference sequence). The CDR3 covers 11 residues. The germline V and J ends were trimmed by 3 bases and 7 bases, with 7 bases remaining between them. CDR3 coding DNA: TGTGCCTGGAGACTGGTAAATGAGCAGTTCTTC. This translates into CAWRLVNEQFF.

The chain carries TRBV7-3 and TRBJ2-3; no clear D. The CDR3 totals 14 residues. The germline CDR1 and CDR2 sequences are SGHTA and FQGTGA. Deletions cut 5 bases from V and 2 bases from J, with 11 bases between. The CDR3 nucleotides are TGTGCCAGCAGCCCTCGGGCCAACACAGATACGCAGTATTTT. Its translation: CASSPRANTDTQYF.

Here the CDR3 DNA reads TGTGCCAGCAGTTTGGACAGGACTGAAGCTTTCTTT. It translates to CASSLDRTEAFF. The J gene is TRBJ1-1, the V gene TRBV28; 7 positions agree with TRBD1. Looked up from germline, CDR1 is MDHEN and CDR2 is SYDVKM. There are 12 residues in the CDR3. V shed 3 bases, J shed 5 bases, and the junction held 0 bases outside the gene matches. Full variable domain (remainder filled in from reference TRBV28 and TRBJ1-1): DVKVTQSSRYLVKRTGEKVFLECVQDMDHENMFWYRQDPGLGLRLIYFSYDVKMKEKGDIPEGYSVSREKKERFSLILESASTNQTSMYLCASSLDRTEAFFGQGTRLTVV.

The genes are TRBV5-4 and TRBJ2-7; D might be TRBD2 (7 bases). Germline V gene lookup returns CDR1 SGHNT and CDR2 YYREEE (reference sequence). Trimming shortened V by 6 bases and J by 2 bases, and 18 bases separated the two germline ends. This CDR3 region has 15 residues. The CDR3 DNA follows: TGTGCCAGCACCTCGAGGGGGGACTACACCTACGAGCAGTACTTC. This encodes CASTSRGDYTYEQYF. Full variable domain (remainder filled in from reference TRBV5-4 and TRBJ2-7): ETGVTQSPTHLIKTRGQQVTLRCSSQSGHNTVSWYQQALGQGPQFIFQYYREEENGRGNFPPRFSGLQFPNYSSELNVNALELDDSALYLCASTSRGDYTYEQYFGPGTRLTVT.

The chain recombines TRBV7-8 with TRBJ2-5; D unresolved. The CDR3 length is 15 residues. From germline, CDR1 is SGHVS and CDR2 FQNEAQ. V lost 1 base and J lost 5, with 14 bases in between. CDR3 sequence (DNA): TGTGCCAGCAGCTTAGGTTCTATAGGGCACGAGACCCAGTACTTC. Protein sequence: CASSLGSIGHETQYF.

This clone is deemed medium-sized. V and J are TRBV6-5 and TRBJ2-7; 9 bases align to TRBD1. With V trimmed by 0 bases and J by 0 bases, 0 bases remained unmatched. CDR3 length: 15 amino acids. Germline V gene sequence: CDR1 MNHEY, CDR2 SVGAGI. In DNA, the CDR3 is TGTGCCAGCAGTTACTCGACAGGGGGCTCCTACGAGCAGTACTTC. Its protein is CASSYSTGGSYEQYF.

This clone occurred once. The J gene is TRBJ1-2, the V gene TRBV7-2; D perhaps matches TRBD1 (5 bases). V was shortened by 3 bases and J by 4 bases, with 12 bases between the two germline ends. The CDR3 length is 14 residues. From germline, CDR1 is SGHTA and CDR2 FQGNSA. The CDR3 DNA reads TGTGCCAGCAGCTTTCGGACACCAGTCTATGGCTACACCTTC. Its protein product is CASSFRTPVYGYTF.